A single sample gave rise to the 22 T cell receptor beta chains below, sequenced in a study of T cell responses to AZD1222 COVID-19 vaccine (TCRdb year 2021). The library was built by means of the immunoSEQ multiplex PCR assay. TCRdb stores this immuneACCESS table with in-frame sequences only. Part of the clones is absent; in the studies checked, under half of the shortfall reflects unresolved V genes, and no reason is known for the rest. Here the sample has around 84,000 clones; roughly nine tenths occur a single time. More than 1.3% of the sample goes to the ten largest clones. The sample's time point label, decoded: baseline before first vaccination. The material sequenced was peripheral blood, taken on day 0 of AZD1222 vaccination. The receptors originated from an adult in good health.

The J gene is TRBJ1-2, the V gene TRBV7-8; D call uncertain. This CDR3 is 12 amino acids long. Germline CDR1 SGHVS, CDR2 FQNEAQ. Trimming pared 1 base from V and 7 bases from J, leaving 7 bases between. Written as DNA, the CDR3 is TGTGCCAGCAGCTTAGTAGGGTTTGGCTACACCTTC. Protein product: CASSLVGFGYTF.

The gene calls are TRBV27 and TRBJ2-1; 12 positions match TRBD2. Germline V lookup: CDR1 MNHEY, CDR2 SMNVEV (reference sequence). J was trimmed by 8 bases and V by 5 bases; bases with no gene match: 7. There are 15 residues in the CDR3. CDR3 coding DNA: TGTGCCAGCAGTCCGGGACTAGCGGGTTTAGATGAGCAGTTCTTC. As protein: CASSPGLAGLDEQFF.

This rearrangement joins TRBV29-1 to TRBJ1-1, with D perhaps matching TRBD1 (6 bases). CDR3 length equals 11 residues. Germline V CDR1 and CDR2: SQVTM, ANQGSEA. V was pared by 2 bases and J by 6 bases, with 7 bases between. This chain's CDR3 is CSVEQGSEAFF. Written as DNA, the CDR3 is TGCAGCGTTGAACAGGGGTCTGAAGCTTTCTTT.

The chain couples TRBV7-8 to TRBJ1-1; D is unclear. CDR3 length: 15 residues. Deletions cut 0 bases from V and 1 base from J, with 9 bases between. Germline loops: CDR1 SGHVS, CDR2 FQNEAQ. CDR3 protein: CASSLAPAANTEAFF. Here the CDR3 DNA reads TGTGCCAGCAGCTTAGCGCCGGCAGCGAACACTGAAGCTTTCTTT.

This sequence joins TRBV18 and TRBJ1-4; possibly TRBD1 for D (6 bases). Germline lookup yields CDR1 KGHSH and CDR2 LQKENI. Trimming left V 2 bases short and J 8 bases short, with 12 bases between. The CDR3 totals 14 residues. CDR3 residues: CASSPAGDREKLFF. The CDR3 bases are TGTGCCAGCTCACCAGCAGGGGATCGAGAAAAACTGTTTTTT.

The chain joins TRBV6-5 to TRBJ2-7; TRBD1 agrees at 8 bases. The J segment lost 2 bases and the V segment lost 6 bases, leaving 6 bases of the junction unmatched. The CDR3 contains 14 residues. Germline V gives CDR1 MNHEY, CDR2 SVGAGI. The CDR3 spells CASSRQGIAYEQYF. CDR3 DNA sequence: TGTGCCAGCAGCAGACAGGGGATTGCCTACGAGCAGTACTTC.

This chain uses TRBV4-3 with TRBJ1-3; D ambiguous. The CDR3 has 14 amino acids. Germline assignment: CDR1 LGHNA and CDR2 YSLEER. V was clipped by 2 bases and J by 4 bases, with 9 bases between them. CDR3 bases: TGCGCCAGCAGCCAACTCTCGGACGGAAACACCATATATTTT. Its protein product is CASSQLSDGNTIYF.

The rearrangement uses TRBV30 and TRBJ1-6; TRBD1 matches at 7 bases. Germline assignment: CDR1 GTSNPN and CDR2 SVGIG (reference sequence). The CDR3 sequence is 15 residues long. V shed 2 bases and J 6 bases; nucleotides not matched to a gene: 7. The CDR3 region is CAWSNRQGSNSPLHF. CDR3 DNA sequence: TGTGCCTGGAGTAATCGACAGGGCAGTAATTCACCCCTCCACTTT.

As DNA, the CDR3 is TGTGCCAGCAGCCCTTACAGGGACCAAGATGGCTACACCTTC. Translating it yields CASSPYRDQDGYTF. The genes are TRBV3-1 (or the pseudogene TRBV3-2) and TRBJ1-2; D possibly corresponds to TRBD1 (6 bases). From germline, CDR1 is LGHDT and CDR2 YNNKEL (reference sequence). This CDR3 is 14 amino acids long. Trimming stripped 4 bases from V and 6 bases from J, with 15 bases between.

The J gene is TRBJ1-2, the V gene TRBV12-3 or TRBV12-4; D gene uncertain. The CDR3 covers 12 residues. Trimming took off 2 bases at V and 3 bases at J, with 4 bases between the two ends. The CDR3, as DNA: TGTGCCAGCAGTTTAAGTGACTATGGCTACACCTTC. It yields the protein CASSLSDYGYTF.

The chain carries TRBV29-1 and TRBJ1-2, with TRBD1 matching 7 bases. CDR3 length: 14 residues. Looked up from germline, CDR1 is SQVTM and CDR2 is ANQGSEA. J was trimmed by 6 bases and V by 6 bases; bases with no gene match: 13. This chain's CDR3 is CSVVGRGRANGYTF. CDR3 nucleotide sequence: TGCAGCGTAGTGGGGAGGGGGCGCGCCAATGGCTACACCTTC.

V gene TRBV27 combines with J gene TRBJ1-5; tentative D call: TRBD1 (5 bases). Germline V gives CDR1 MNHEY, CDR2 SMNVEV (reference sequence). V lost 5 bases to trimming and J lost 0 bases, with 20 bases between them. The CDR3 covers 18 residues. In nucleotides, the CDR3 is TGTGCCAGCAGTCTGGGGGGGTTATACGGTAGTAGCAATCAGCCCCAGCATTTT. Its translation: CASSLGGLYGSSNQPQHF.

The chain combines TRBV20-1 with TRBJ1-2; perhaps TRBD1 as D (5 bases). Germline V gene sequence: CDR1 DFQATT, CDR2 SNEGSKA (reference sequence). The CDR3 has 11 amino acids. CDR3 nucleotide sequence: TGCACTGCGGGGGGGGACTATGGCTACACCTTC. Residues: CTAGGDYGYTF.

The chain recombines TRBV28 with TRBJ1-2, with D perhaps TRBD1 (6 bases). From germline, CDR1 is MDHEN and CDR2 SYDVKM. This CDR3 is 14 amino acids long. V lost 9 bases and J lost 2, with 16 bases in between. CDR3 coding DNA: TGTGCCAGTATTAGGGGGGGCGCGAACTATGGCTACACCTTC. Protein product: CASIRGGANYGYTF.

J is TRBJ1-5 and V is TRBV7-4, with 7 nucleotides matching TRBD1. Germline V CDR1 and CDR2: SGHVT, SQSDAQ. The CDR3 length is 18 residues. Losses at the gene ends were 2 bases for V and 2 bases for J; bases not matched to a gene: 12. CDR3 in amino acids: CASSLPFRGEEGNQPQHF. CDR3 in DNA: TGTGCCAGCAGCTTACCATTCAGGGGGGAGGAGGGCAATCAGCCCCAGCATTTT.

The chain recombines TRBV29-1 with TRBJ1-5; maybe TRBD1 (5 bases). V lost 4 bases and J 6 bases, leaving 10 bases between the germline ends. Germline V gene sequence: CDR1 SQVTM, CDR2 ANQGSEA. The CDR3 totals 12 residues. CDR3 region: CSVGQGGQPQHF. CDR3 DNA: TGCAGCGTTGGGCAGGGCGGTCAGCCCCAGCATTTT.

The V call is TRBV7-9, the J call TRBJ1-2; tentative D call: TRBD1 (5 bases). Between the trimmed V and J ends, which lost 1 base and 8 bases, there was a span of 11 bases. Per germline, CDR1 SEHNR and CDR2 FQNEAQ (reference sequence). The CDR3 totals 13 residues. CDR3 sequence (DNA): TGTGCCAGCAGCTTAGAAGGGGCCAGGGGCTACACCTTC. As protein: CASSLEGARGYTF.

The chain links TRBV7-6 to TRBJ1-2, with D perhaps TRBD1 (5 bases). In germline, CDR1 is SGHVS, CDR2 FNYEAQ. Between the trimmed V and J ends, which lost 1 base and 2 bases, there was a span of 8 bases. This CDR3 comprises 14 residues. In nucleotides, the CDR3 is TGTGCCAGCAGCTTAGGACAGCTAAACTATGGCTACACCTTC. Its protein product is CASSLGQLNYGYTF.

This chain connects TRBV6-6 to TRBJ2-5; tentatively, D is TRBD1 (5 bases). Germline loops: CDR1 MNHNY, CDR2 SVGAGI (reference sequence). V was shortened by 6 bases and J by 2 bases, with 13 bases between the two germline ends. The CDR3 runs 14 residues. CDR3 nucleotides: TGTGCCAGCAGCCCCGGACAAGCTCAAGAGACCCAGTACTTC. Its protein product is CASSPGQAQETQYF.

The chain couples TRBV7-6 to TRBJ1-3; D unresolved. V was shortened by 0 bases and J by 2 bases, with 8 bases between the two germline ends. The CDR3 covers 15 residues. CDR1 SGHVS and CDR2 FNYEAQ come from the germline V gene. The chain's CDR3 is CASSLATGTGNTIYF. The CDR3 region has the DNA TGTGCCAGCAGCTTAGCTACGGGGACTGGAAACACCATATATTTT.

The CDR3 is CASSQDTGGYTF. CDR3 sequence (DNA): TGTGCCAGCTCACAGGACACGGGTGGCTACACCTTC. The rearrangement joins TRBV18 to TRBJ1-2; D is possibly TRBD1 (5 bases). Germline CDR1 is KGHSH and CDR2 is LQKENI. V shed 4 bases and J shed 7 bases, with 10 bases lying between them. The CDR3 loop spans 12 amino acids.

The CDR3 loop is CASSPAGDYGYTF. DNA for the CDR3: TGTGCCAGCTCACCAGCAGGGGACTATGGCTACACCTTC. This chain links TRBV18 with TRBJ1-2; a weak D match, TRBD1 (6 bases). The CDR3 has 13 amino acids. Germline V gene data show CDR1 as KGHSH and CDR2 as LQKENI. Trimming cost V 2 bases and J 3 bases, with 7 bases left between them.